This paragraph covers one TCR beta chain sequence. Its antigen remains unidentified. This sample was taken from a study of shared clonotypes between healthy human individuals. V dropped 5 bases and J dropped 2; count of bases not matched to a gene: 9. Germline V CDR1 and CDR2: SGHTA, FQGNSA. The CDR3 has 16 amino acids. Per the original data handling: Filtering differed, since immunoSEQ gave only junction sequences and no quality scores. Using immunoSEQ multiplex PCR, the repertoire was profiled, and TCRdb retains in-frame clones only, with some absent. Clonal size and the V and J genes are those of that table, whereas D and trimming came from the DNA. The sample records some 2.4 million clones, approximately 93% being singletons. The study's findings and limits: Rarefaction exposed incomplete sorted-subset sequencing despite large depth. Generation of non-shared clonotypes was less probable than generation of clonotypes shared by all four donors.

The receptor's source is a young man in good health. Some clones in this sample may be carry-over from other donors' samples. The chain couples TRBV7-2 to TRBJ2-3; 8 nucleotides align to TRBD2. Sequencing used naive CD4+ T cells from PBMCs. The sample's subset: CD45RA+ positively selected. The CDR3 DNA sequence: TGTGCCAGCAGCGAAACTAGCGGCACCAACACAGATACGCAGTATTTT. Residues: CASSETSGTNTDTQYF.